This TCR beta chain came from a study of T cell responses to AZD1222 COVID-19 vaccine. The length of the CDR3 is 14 residues. The V gene's germline CDR1 is SGHNT and CDR2 YYREEE (reference sequence). The ends were cut back, 2 bases at V and 0 bases at J, with 8 bases in the middle. Repertoires were generated with immunoSEQ multiplex PCR, while TCRdb's copy carries only in-frame clones and drops some. The repertoire holds some 150,000 clones, with over 75% as singletons. The rearrangement links TRBV5-4 to TRBJ1-1, with a tentative D call TRBD1 (5 bases). The TCR sequence derives from an adult who received the MenACWY meningococcal vaccine as a control. Sequencing was performed on peripheral blood, taken 28 days after the second dose of the MenACWY control vaccine. In nucleotides, the CDR3 is TGTGCCAGCAGCTTCGACAGCCTGAACACTGAAGCTTTCTTT. Its protein product is CASSFDSLNTEAFF.